Detailed here is one T cell receptor beta chain. No antigen is known for it. Primed by a sample-barcoded 5' primer and a J-beta primer mix, a second PCR proceeded for roughly 6 to 12 cycles. Via MiXCR, TCRdb re-called the 5' RACE reads, giving one row per CDR3 protein. The sample shows nearly 800,000 distinct CDR3 sequences, approximately 53% of them seen only once. The sample belongs to a study of blood T cells in healthy people across ages. The CDR3 is 16 residues long. Trimming pared 3 bases from V and 3 bases from J, leaving 16 bases between. The germline V gene has CDR1 SGHVS and CDR2 FNYEAQ. Findings and caveats of the study: Investigators treated diversity estimates from one million T cells as underestimates.

Each donor's blood draw was around 9.1 milliliters of peripheral blood. The material sequenced was blood. The chain has TRBV7-6 and TRBJ2-3; unclear D gene. This receptor was taken from a man aged 35-49 years in good health. CDR3 bases: TGTGCCAGCAGCTTGGCACACGGGCAGCGTACAGATACGCAGTATTTT. Translation gives CASSLAHGQRTDTQYF.